Here is one T cell receptor (beta chain) with its context. Sequencing was performed with immunoSEQ multiplex PCR; in TCRdb, only in-frame clones are kept and a portion is missing. The repertoire holds 150,000 to 200,000 clones, with around 93% as singletons. This specimen comes from a study of control samples from healthy donors and cancer patients. Germline V lookup: CDR1 MDHEN, CDR2 SYDVKM. The CDR3 is made up of 18 amino acids. V was cut by 0 bases and J by 3 bases, with 18 bases left in between. This TCR was recovered from a woman aged 55 to 70 in good health. The specimen sequenced was blood. The rearrangement joins TRBV28 to TRBJ1-5; perhaps TRBD1 as D (5 bases). CDR3 amino acids: CASSLWGVGVGSNQPQHF. In DNA form, the CDR3 reads TGTGCCAGCAGTTTATGGGGGGTCGGTGTCGGGTCCAATCAGCCCCAGCATTTT. Full variable domain (outside the CDR3, taken from reference TRBV28 and TRBJ1-5): DVKVTQSSRYLVKRTGEKVFLECVQDMDHENMFWYRQDPGLGLRLIYFSYDVKMKEKGDIPEGYSVSREKKERFSLILESASTNQTSMYLCASSLWGVGVGSNQPQHFGDGTRLSIL.